The source of this T cell receptor (beta chain) is a study of regulatory T cells in long-lasting Graves disease. This clonotype was detected ten times or more. The TCR beta library used iRepertoire HTBI primers with Arm-PCR amplification of CDR3. From the multiplex PCR reads, TCRdb called clonotypes with MiXCR, one entry per CDR3 protein. This sample has about 220,000 distinct CDR3 sequences, with roughly 19% found just once. Time point meaning: newly diagnosed GD, antithyroid drugs for less than 3 months. PBMC RNA was the source of the TCR library. Germline values: CDR1 SGHAT, CDR2 FQDESV (reference sequence). V was pared by 1 base and J by 4 bases, with 19 bases between. This CDR3 has 17 residues. These sequences were also reported in another study, on T cells in Graves' hyperthyroidism and ophthalmopathy.

The TCR originated in a woman aged 30 to 39 with Graves disease. The chain uses TRBV11-1 and TRBJ1-2, with D perhaps matching TRBD1 (5 bases). This specimen was peripheral blood mononuclear cells (PBMCs), taken at new diagnosis, from a patient treated with antithyroid drugs. This CDR3 is CASSLGAGTESLYGYTF. The CDR3 DNA sequence: TGTGCCAGCAGCTTAGGGGCCGGGACGGAGTCACTCTATGGCTACACCTTC. Drawing the rest from reference TRBV11-1 and TRBJ1-2, the complete variable domain is EAEVAQSPRYKITEKSQAVAFWCDPISGHATLYWYRQILGQGPELLVQFQDESVVDDSQLPKDRFSAERLKGVDSTLKIQPAELGDSAMYLCASSLGAGTESLYGYTFGSGTRLTVV.